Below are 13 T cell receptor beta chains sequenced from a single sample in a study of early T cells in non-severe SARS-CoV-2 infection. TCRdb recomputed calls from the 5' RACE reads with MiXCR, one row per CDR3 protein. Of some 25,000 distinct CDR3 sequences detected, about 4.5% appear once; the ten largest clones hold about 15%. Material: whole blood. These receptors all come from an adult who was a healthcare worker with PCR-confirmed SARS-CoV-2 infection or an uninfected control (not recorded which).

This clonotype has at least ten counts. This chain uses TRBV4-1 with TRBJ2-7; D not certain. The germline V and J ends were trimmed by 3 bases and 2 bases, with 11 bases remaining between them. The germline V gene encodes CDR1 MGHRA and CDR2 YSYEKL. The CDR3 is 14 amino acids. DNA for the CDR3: TGCGCCAGCAGCCAGCCCCGGTCCACCTACGAGCAGTACTTC. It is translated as CASSQPRSTYEQYF.

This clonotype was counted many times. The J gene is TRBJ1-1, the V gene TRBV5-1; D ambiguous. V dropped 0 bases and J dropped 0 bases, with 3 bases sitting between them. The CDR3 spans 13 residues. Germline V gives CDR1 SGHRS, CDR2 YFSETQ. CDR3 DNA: TGCGCCAGCAGCTTGGATATGAACACTGAAGCTTTCTTT. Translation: CASSLDMNTEAFF.

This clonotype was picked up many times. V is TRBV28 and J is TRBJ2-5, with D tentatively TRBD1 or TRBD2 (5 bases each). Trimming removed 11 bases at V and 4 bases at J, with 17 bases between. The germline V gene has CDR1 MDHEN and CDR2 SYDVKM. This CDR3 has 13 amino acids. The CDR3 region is CASTRGSGETQYF. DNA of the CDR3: TGTGCCTCTACCCGGGGCTCCGGAGAGACCCAGTACTTC.

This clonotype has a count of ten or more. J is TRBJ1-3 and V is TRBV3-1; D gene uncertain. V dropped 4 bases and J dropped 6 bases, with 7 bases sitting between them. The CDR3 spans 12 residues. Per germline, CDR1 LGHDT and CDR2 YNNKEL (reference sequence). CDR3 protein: CASSLALNTIYF. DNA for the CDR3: TGTGCCAGCAGCCTAGCGTTAAACACCATATATTTT.

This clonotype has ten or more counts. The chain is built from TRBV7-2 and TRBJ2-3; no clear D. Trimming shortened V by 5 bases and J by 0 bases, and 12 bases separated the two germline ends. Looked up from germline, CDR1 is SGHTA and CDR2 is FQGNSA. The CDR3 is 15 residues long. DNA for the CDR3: TGTGCCAGCAGCCCCCTGGCGGTTAGCACAGATACGCAGTATTTT. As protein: CASSPLAVSTDTQYF. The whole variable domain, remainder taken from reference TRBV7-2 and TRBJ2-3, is GAGVSQSPSNKVTEKGKDVELRCDPISGHTALYWYRQSLGQGLEFLIYFQGNSAPDKSGLPSDRFSAERTGGSVSTLTIQRTQQEDSAVYLCASSPLAVSTDTQYFGPGTRLTVL.

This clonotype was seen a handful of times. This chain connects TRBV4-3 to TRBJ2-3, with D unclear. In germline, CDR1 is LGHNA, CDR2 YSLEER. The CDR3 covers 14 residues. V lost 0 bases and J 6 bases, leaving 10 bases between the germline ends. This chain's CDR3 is CASSQDRIRDTQYF. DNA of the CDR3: TGCGCCAGCAGCCAAGATAGGATTCGCGATACGCAGTATTTT.

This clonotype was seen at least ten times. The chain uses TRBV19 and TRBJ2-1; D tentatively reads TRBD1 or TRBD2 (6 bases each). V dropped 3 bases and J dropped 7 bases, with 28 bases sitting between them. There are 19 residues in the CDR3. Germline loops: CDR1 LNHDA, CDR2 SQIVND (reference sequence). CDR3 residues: CASSIGHPRYGGLGNEQFF. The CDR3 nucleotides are TGTGCCAGTAGTATCGGTCATCCAAGGTACGGGGGCTTGGGGAATGAGCAGTTCTTC.

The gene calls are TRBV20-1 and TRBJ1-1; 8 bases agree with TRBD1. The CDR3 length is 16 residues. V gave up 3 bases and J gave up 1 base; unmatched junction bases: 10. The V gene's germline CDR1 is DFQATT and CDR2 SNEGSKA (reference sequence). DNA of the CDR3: TGCAGTGCTAGTGGACAGGGACTCCCCGGGAACACTGAAGCTTTCTTT. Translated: CSASGQGLPGNTEAFF.

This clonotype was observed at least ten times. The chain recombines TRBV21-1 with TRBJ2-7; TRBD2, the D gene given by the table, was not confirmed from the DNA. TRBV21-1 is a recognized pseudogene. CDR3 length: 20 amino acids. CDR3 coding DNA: TGTGCCAGCAGCACCCAGCCGCGATCTAGCGGGGGAGTTGGTCGGGGCGAGCAGTACTTC. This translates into CASSTQPRSSGGVGRGEQYF.

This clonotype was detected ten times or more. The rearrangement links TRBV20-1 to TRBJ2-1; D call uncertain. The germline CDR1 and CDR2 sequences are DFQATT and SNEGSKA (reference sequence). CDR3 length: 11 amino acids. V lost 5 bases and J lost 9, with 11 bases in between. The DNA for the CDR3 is TGCAGTGCTGAACCTCTAGGTGAGCAGTTCTTC. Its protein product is CSAEPLGEQFF.

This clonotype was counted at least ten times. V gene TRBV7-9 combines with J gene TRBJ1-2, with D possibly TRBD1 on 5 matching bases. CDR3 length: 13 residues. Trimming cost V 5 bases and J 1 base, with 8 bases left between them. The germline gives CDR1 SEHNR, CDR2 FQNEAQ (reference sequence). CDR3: CASSPRDNYGYTF. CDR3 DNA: TGTGCCAGCAGCCCCAGGGATAACTATGGCTACACCTTC.

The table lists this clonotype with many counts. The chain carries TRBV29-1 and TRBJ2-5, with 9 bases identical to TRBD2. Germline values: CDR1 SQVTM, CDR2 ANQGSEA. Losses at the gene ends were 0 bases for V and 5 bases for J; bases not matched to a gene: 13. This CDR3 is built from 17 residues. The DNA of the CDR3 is TGCAGCGTTGAAGATCGCCTAGCGGGACTCGGCGGGGAGACCCAGTACTTC. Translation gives CSVEDRLAGLGGETQYF.

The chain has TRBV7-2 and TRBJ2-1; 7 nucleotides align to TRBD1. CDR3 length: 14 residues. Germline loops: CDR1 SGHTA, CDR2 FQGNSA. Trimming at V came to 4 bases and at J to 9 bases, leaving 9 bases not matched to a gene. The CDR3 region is CASSSPTGNREQFF. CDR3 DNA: TGTGCCAGCAGCTCGCCGACAGGGAATCGTGAGCAGTTCTTC.